This is a list of T cell receptor beta chains from one sample in a study of T cells after yellow fever vaccination. In TCRdb, the 5' RACE reads were re-called with MiXCR into one record per CDR3 protein. The sample has about 110,000 distinct CDR3 sequences; approximately 8.4% are singletons. This material consisted of CD8+ T cells sorted from PBMCs, taken 45 days after the yellow fever booster vaccination. The receptors stem from a man under 40 who received the YFV17D yellow fever vaccine. The CDR3 runs from the conserved cysteine through the conserved F or W. D genes are given only for firm matches. A clone size is listed for some rows: how often the clone was seen (once, few, many), or a class if it is expanded.

v_call	d_call	clone_size	j_call	cdr3_aa	cdr3_nt
TRBV12-3/TRBV12-4	TRBD1	many	TRBJ2-7	CASSLNRGDEQYF	TGTGCCAGCAGTCTAAACAGGGGGGACGAGCAGTACTTC
TRBV29-1	TRBD1	many	TRBJ2-2	CSVEWRTGVTGELFF	TGCAGCGTAGAGTGGCGGACAGGGGTTACCGGGGAGCTGTTTTTT
TRBV19	TRBD1	few	TRBJ2-3	CASSAPGQITDTQYF	TGTGCCAGTAGCGCCCCGGGACAGATCACAGATACGCAGTATTTT
TRBV2	-	many	TRBJ2-7	CASSHRVVTYEQYF	TGTGCCAGCAGCCACAGGGTGGTGACCTACGAGCAGTACTTC
TRBV2	-	few	TRBJ2-2	CAIPGSTGELFF	TGTGCCATTCCCGGATCCACCGGGGAGCTGTTTTTT
TRBV24-1	-	few	TRBJ2-1	CATTGSSIGYNEQFF	TGTGCCACAACAGGGTCCTCGATCGGCTACAATGAGCAGTTCTTC
TRBV5-5	-	-	TRBJ2-5	CASSPGPRYETQYF	TGTGCCAGCAGCCCTGGGCCTCGCTACGAGACCCAGTACTTC
TRBV20-1	TRBD2	many	TRBJ2-1	CSAGTSDEQFF	TGCAGTGCTGGGACTAGCGATGAGCAGTTCTTC
TRBV29-1	TRBD1	-	TRBJ2-1	CSARQGLDEQFF	TGCAGCGCTCGACAGGGTTTGGATGAGCAGTTCTTC
TRBV6-2/TRBV6-3	TRBD2	many	TRBJ2-7	CASEVAGGPSYEQYF	TGTGCCAGCGAAGTTGCGGGAGGGCCCTCCTACGAGCAGTACTTC
TRBV5-8	-	-	TRBJ2-7	CASGPGDFYEQYF	TGTGCCAGCGGCCCAGGGGACTTTTACGAGCAGTACTTC
TRBV4-3	-	-	TRBJ2-1	CASSQERGENNEQFF	TGCGCCAGCAGCCAAGAGCGCGGGGAAAACAATGAGCAGTTCTTC
TRBV20-1	-	few	TRBJ2-5	CSAREGLQETQYF	TGCAGTGCTAGAGAGGGATTACAAGAGACCCAGTACTTC
TRBV30	-	-	TRBJ2-6	CASPAPRDGANVLTF	TGTGCCTCCCCGGCCCCCAGGGATGGGGCCAACGTCCTGACTTTC
TRBV29-1	-	many	TRBJ2-3	CSVLGDTQYF	TGCAGCGTATTAGGAGATACGCAGTATTTT
TRBV4-3	TRBD2	-	TRBJ2-3	CASSPDPAGAPDTQYF	TGCGCCAGCAGCCCGGACCCCGCGGGAGCCCCAGATACGCAGTATTTT
TRBV20-1	-	many	TRBJ2-7	CSATESGYEQYF	TGCAGTGCCACGGAAAGTGGCTACGAGCAGTACTTC
TRBV27	-	many	TRBJ1-1	CASSFLGEGNTEAFF	TGTGCCAGCAGTTTTCTTGGGGAGGGGAACACTGAAGCTTTCTTT
TRBV7-2	TRBD2	many	TRBJ2-3	CASSRLAGSTDTQYF	TGTGCCAGCAGCCGACTAGCGGGCAGCACAGATACGCAGTATTTT
TRBV20-1	-	-	TRBJ2-7	CCASILERHPYEQYF	TGCTGTGCTAGCATTCTAGAACGCCACCCCTACGAGCAGTACTTC
TRBV3-1	-	few	TRBJ2-5	CASRPENQETQYF	TGTGCCAGCAGACCCGAGAACCAAGAGACCCAGTACTTC
TRBV29-1	-	many	TRBJ2-1	CSVVTAGEQFF	TGCAGCGTTGTTACAGCGGGTGAGCAGTTCTTC
TRBV19	-	few	TRBJ1-5	CARSGGGQPQHF	TGTGCCAGGTCGGGGGGCGGTCAGCCCCAGCATTTT
TRBV12-3/TRBV12-4	-	many	TRBJ1-3	CASSSSGQGNTIYF	TGTGCCAGCAGTTCCTCAGGGCAGGGAAACACCATATATTTT
TRBV4-3	TRBD1	-	TRBJ2-7	CASSQDLRDRVHEQYF	TGCGCCAGCAGCCAAGACCTCCGGGACAGGGTCCACGAGCAGTACTTC
TRBV6-1	TRBD2	few	TRBJ2-5	CASSPTSGSGPETQYF	TGTGCCAGCAGCCCGACTAGCGGTTCGGGACCAGAGACCCAGTACTTC
TRBV27	-	-	TRBJ2-3	CASSTRVSATDTQYF	TGTGCCAGCAGTACCAGGGTGTCGGCCACAGATACGCAGTATTTT
TRBV7-2	-	many	TRBJ2-7	CASSYIEGEQYF	TGTGCCAGCAGCTATATAGAGGGAGAGCAGTACTTC
TRBV27	-	many	TRBJ2-7	CASSSDNYYEQYF	TGTGCCAGCAGCTCCGACAATTACTACGAGCAGTACTTC
TRBV9	-	few	TRBJ2-1	CASSVAAEDQFF	TGTGCCAGCAGCGTAGCAGCTGAGGACCAGTTCTTC
TRBV27	-	many	TRBJ2-2	CASSLGGYTGELFF	TGTGCCAGCAGTTTGGGCGGATACACCGGGGAGCTGTTTTTT
TRBV7-9	TRBD1	many	TRBJ2-1	CASSPRDRMEDEQFF	TGTGCCAGCAGCCCCCGGGACAGGATGGAGGATGAGCAGTTCTTC
TRBV5-5	-	many	TRBJ2-2	CASSFRLGDTGELFF	TGTGCCAGCAGCTTCCGACTAGGGGACACCGGGGAGCTGTTTTTT
TRBV25-1	TRBD2	many	TRBJ2-1	CASSLAGRGNEQFF	TGTGCCAGCAGTTTAGCGGGAAGAGGGAATGAGCAGTTCTTC
TRBV27	TRBD2	few	TRBJ2-1	CASRGLASYNEQFF	TGTGCCAGCCGCGGACTAGCTTCCTACAATGAGCAGTTCTTC
TRBV29-1	-	few	TRBJ2-1	CSVEIPRVEQFF	TGCAGCGTTGAAATTCCCCGGGTGGAGCAGTTCTTC
TRBV5-6	-	many	TRBJ2-4	CASSPGTKDDIQYF	TGTGCCAGCAGCCCTGGGACAAAGGACGACATTCAGTACTTC
TRBV27	-	many	TRBJ2-7	CASSLSAVSSYEQYF	TGTGCCAGCAGTTTATCAGCGGTGAGCTCCTACGAGCAGTACTTC
TRBV20-1	TRBD2	many	TRBJ2-3	CSASVLAGASTDTQYF	TGCAGTGCTAGCGTTTTAGCGGGAGCCTCCACAGATACGCAGTATTTT
TRBV7-9	TRBD2	few	TRBJ2-7	CASTTAGGGLEQYF	TGTGCCAGCACCACAGCGGGAGGGGGCCTCGAGCAGTACTTC